This T cell receptor beta chain was captured in a study of blood T cell repertoires in COVID-19. For the study at large: Specimens from acute and convalescent COVID-19 originated in the United States, Italy and Spain.

Enrollees, about 18 to 95 years old, lived in about two dozen US areas. Clinical history as reported by participants underpinned cohort assignment. Sequencing used immunoSEQ multiplex PCR; TCRdb keeps in-frame clones, though not all of them. Found here are under 300,000 clones, approximately 90% of them singletons; the top ten hold over 2%. The material sequenced was PBMCs or T cells enriched from blood (not recorded which). This sequence originates from a woman between 40 and 55 years old with acute COVID-19.

CDR3 residues: CASSLAGQGGTNEKLFF. In DNA form, the CDR3 reads TGCGCCAGCAGCTTGGCGGGACAGGGAGGAACTAATGAAAAACTGTTTTTT. The genes are TRBV5-1 and TRBJ1-4; TRBD1 matches 9 bases. CDR3 length: 17 amino acids. The ends lost 0 bases at V and 1 base at J; junction bases unmatched: 4. The germline CDR1 and CDR2 sequences are SGHRS and YFSETQ.